The rows below give T cell receptor beta chains drawn from one sample of a study of response to subunit inactivated influenza vaccine. TCRdb analysed the RT-PCR reads with MiXCR anew, one entry per CDR3 protein. This table holds more than 550,000 distinct CDR3 sequences, roughly 12% found once. The sequencing here drew on PBMCs from blood, taken on the day of vaccination. Every receptor here comes from a man aged 45-65 years who received an inactivated influenza vaccine. Each CDR3 is given without its conserved first and last residue. The D gene is left open where the match is weak. Expanded clones get a size class; other rows say once, few or many, or leave the size out.

clone_size d_call v_call cdr3_aa
NA NA TRBV20-1 SARDARQSVNQPQH
many NA TRBV12-3/TRBV12-4 ASSLTDKQPQH
NA NA TRBV29-1 SVASGSYEQY
few NA TRBV5-1 ASGFGDSIPNEQF
many TRBD2 TRBV7-3 ASSLNSGRAWDTQY
NA TRBD1 TRBV30 AWSVLSGGYEQY
NA NA TRBV20-1 SARDPSGRGYNEQF
many NA TRBV11-1 ASSLAQIWDLTAGELF
few TRBD1 TRBV7-9 ASPGGGNTEAF
many NA TRBV7-2 ASSLAASADTQY
NA TRBD2 TRBV6-1 ASTRLAGAHEQY
few NA TRBV20-1 SAKREFFTDTQY
NA TRBD1 TRBV3-1 ASSRQQGFWDNEQF
few NA TRBV6-5 ASSFYRASTDTQY
NA NA TRBV5-1 ASSLAPGVEQY
NA TRBD2 TRBV12-3/TRBV12-4 ASSFGGGEWTQY
few TRBD2 TRBV7-2 ASRRTSATYNEQF
NA NA TRBV20-1 SARVGTYGNTIY
NA TRBD2 TRBV25-1 ASSGGSGSSYEQY
NA NA TRBV6-2/TRBV6-3 ASGKNLIGANYGYT
many NA TRBV12-3/TRBV12-4 ASSRTVMNTEAF
NA NA TRBV4-3 ASSLEWVSGRYNEQF
NA TRBD1 TRBV7-7 ASSSGQEAEQY
few NA TRBV21-1 ASRKERGLLTGAGANVLT
NA NA TRBV19 ASTGPRNNQPQH
NA NA TRBV11-3 ASSLNSGSYEQY
few NA TRBV9 ASSVDMVTNTEAF
many TRBD1 TRBV12-3/TRBV12-4 ASSPVTGGGNQPQH
many NA TRBV4-3 ASSQGAGHNEKLF
NA NA TRBV7-9 ASRGSGVGTDTQY
NA TRBD2 TRBV11-2 ASSSRGGGAVQF
NA NA TRBV11-2 ASSPPNSNEQF
many NA TRBV7-3 ASSLSRSNEQF
NA NA TRBV10-2 ASSGRTHPPAEQY
NA TRBD2 TRBV7-3 ASSLSTSGSNEQF
NA TRBD1 TRBV4-2 ASSPFVGTGAAEQF
few NA TRBV11-2 ASSFGGGERTPYGYT
few NA TRBV6-5 ASSTDTALNTGELF
NA TRBD2 TRBV5-6 ASSWRGGASTGELF
NA TRBD1 TRBV5-1 ASSLGTGGADTEAF
NA NA TRBV28 ASSSPLERGQPQH
NA TRBD1 TRBV5-1 ASSRRDRATLVYEQY
many NA TRBV12-3/TRBV12-4 ASSLGGPLAKNIQY
NA NA TRBV5-6 ASSETAPGRAKNIQY
few TRBD1 TRBV20-1 SARPFRDRGTDTQY
few NA TRBV6-5 ASSYRGSSTDTQY